A selection of T cell receptor beta chains follows, all from one sample in a study of blood T cell repertoires in COVID-19. The repertoire was sequenced with immunoSEQ multiplex PCR; TCRdb's copy has only in-frame clones and lacks some. Among about 180,000 clones listed, roughly 81% were seen once. Specimen: peripheral blood. These receptors originate from a woman between 45 and 60 years old with COVID-19, enrolled during active disease. Both conserved end residues are part of each CDR3.

j_call,v_call,cdr3_aa
TRBJ2-7,TRBV18,CASSQPRQGRDEQYF
TRBJ1-2,TRBV7-9,CASSLEETGGDYGYTF
TRBJ2-3,TRBV18,CASSPPAGTDTQYF
TRBJ1-5,TRBV18,CASSRDRGQGQPQHF
TRBJ1-2,TRBV10-3,CAISDPGGQGGHGYTF
TRBJ1-5,TRBV6-2/TRBV6-3,CASSLYRFYSNQPQHF
TRBJ2-1,TRBV7-3,CASSLLSDKQFF
TRBJ2-3,TRBV10-3,CASKTSETDTQYF
TRBJ2-7,TRBV5-1,CASSLLGTSEFEQYF
TRBJ2-3,TRBV11-2,CASSPRDSRTDTQYF